This T cell receptor beta chain was documented in a study of CD8 T cells in ankylosing spondylitis. Broader study findings: Blood from ankylosing spondylitis patients appeared to carry a characteristic eight-variant TCR beta motif.

There are many counts of this clonotype. The target antigen is unknown. TCRdb redid the calling of the 5' RACE reads with MiXCR, one entry per CDR3 protein. The table lists fewer than 550,000 distinct CDR3 sequences, roughly 5% of them singletons, with around 3.5% in the top ten. Sequencing input: blood, either unsorted or a sorted T cell fraction (not recorded which). The TCR sequence derives from a male donor with ankylosing spondylitis.

Written as DNA, the CDR3 is TGCGCCAGCAGGATTCGGGAATCTAGCTCCTACGAGCAGTACTTC. This codes for CASRIRESSSYEQYF. The rearrangement uses TRBV5-1 and TRBJ2-7; D is perhaps TRBD2 (5 bases). Germline V gives CDR1 SGHRS, CDR2 YFSETQ. The CDR3 length is 15 residues. Trimming stripped 5 bases from V and 0 bases from J, with 15 bases between.